A selection of T cell receptor beta chains follows, all from one sample in a study of T-cell memory formation after mild COVID-19. MiXCR, run by TCRdb on the 5' RACE reads, gives a single entry per CDR3 protein. This table holds about 150,000 distinct CDR3 sequences, around 27% found once. The sequenced sample was PBMCs or a T cell subset sorted from them (not recorded which). These receptors were collected from an adult woman who had mild COVID-19 (a few samples of this study predate the infection). Cell type and time point are not known. Each CDR3 is given with its conserved first and last residue. The D gene is left open where the match is weak.

TRBV6-2/TRBV6-3	TRBJ2-1	12	TRBD1	CASSRDRGEQFF
TRBV29-1	TRBJ2-7	15	TRBD2	CSVGRGGPAGYEQYF
TRBV7-9	TRBJ1-4	14	.	CASSGRQAGEKLFF
TRBV5-4	TRBJ1-6	17	.	CASSLGGSSSYNSPLHF
TRBV2	TRBJ2-3	16	TRBD2	CASSASSGSLPDTQYF
TRBV4-2	TRBJ2-2	13	.	CASSQTSTGELFF
TRBV5-6	TRBJ1-1	14	.	CASSRGRQNTEAFF
TRBV20-1	TRBJ1-1	12	.	CSAGRAGTEAFF
TRBV10-3	TRBJ2-3	15	TRBD2	CATSPGEREVDTQYF
TRBV10-3	TRBJ2-3	15	.	CAISERGGLTDTQYF
TRBV11-2	TRBJ2-7	15	.	CASSPRWVVGLEQYF
TRBV4-3	TRBJ2-7	12	.	CASSHPGREQYF
TRBV5-1	TRBJ1-3	17	.	CASSMGRRGISGNTIYF
TRBV5-1	TRBJ2-1	15	.	CASSLTPGPYNEQFF
TRBV27	TRBJ2-7	16	TRBD2	CASSLFWGGVPYEQYF
TRBV6-5	TRBJ1-6	16	.	CASSLPGDFYNSPLHF
TRBV10-3	TRBJ2-1	15	.	CAISGTGTKKIEQFF
TRBV7-6	TRBJ2-1	14	.	CASSLAGNYNEQFF
TRBV29-1	TRBJ1-5	15	.	CSVAEDYGGNQPQHF
TRBV7-2	TRBJ1-3	15	TRBD1	CASSIGTGTGNTIYF
TRBV6-5	TRBJ1-4	14	TRBD1	CASSSGQGDEKLFF
TRBV7-2	TRBJ2-1	13	.	CASSLARYNEQFF
TRBV7-9	TRBJ2-3	16	.	CASSLVGGGRTDTQYF
TRBV6-1	TRBJ2-3	17	.	CASSEGVNEFATDTQYF
TRBV20-1	TRBJ2-5	18	TRBD2	CSARDPGLAGERWETQYF
TRBV9	TRBJ2-3	17	.	CASSASGGRSLTDTQYF
TRBV5-1	TRBJ2-7	13	TRBD1	CASTQTGGYEQYF
TRBV5-6	TRBJ2-3	15	.	CASSKTPQGTDTQYF
TRBV3-1	TRBJ1-1	17	TRBD1	CASSSTRDRVGGTEAFF
TRBV19	TRBJ2-7	12	.	CASSPRPGEQYF
TRBV7-8	TRBJ2-2	14	.	CASSLLQSTGELFF
TRBV4-1	TRBJ1-1	17	TRBD1	CASSQAFGTGANTEAFF
TRBV7-9	TRBJ2-2	15	TRBD2	CASSKTSGSSGELFF
TRBV7-8	TRBJ2-3	15	.	CASSFLAVSTDTQYF
TRBV5-1	TRBJ1-2	12	.	CASSFGDGGYTF
TRBV2	TRBJ2-3	14	.	CASVIHRVTDTQYF
TRBV6-2/TRBV6-3	TRBJ2-1	12	.	CASSYARSEQFF
TRBV4-3	TRBJ1-4	15	.	CASSQDRTENEKLFF
TRBV6-1	TRBJ2-7	14	TRBD2	CASSELAGADEQYF
TRBV19	TRBJ1-5	13	TRBD1	CACRDRGPATQHF
TRBV24-1	TRBJ1-2	14	.	CATSDEDPNYGYTF
TRBV5-4	TRBJ2-1	15	.	CASSFRRVVGDEQFF
TRBV15	TRBJ1-4	15	TRBD1	CATSRDRQGDEKLFF
TRBV9	TRBJ2-7	14	TRBD2	CASSVSGGSYEQYF
TRBV11-2	TRBJ2-3	16	TRBD2	CASRLTSGGAADTQYF
TRBV4-1	TRBJ2-1	15	.	CASSQEGGSYNEQFF
TRBV6-5	TRBJ2-5	20	.	CASSYSSRRSPSQTLETQYF
TRBV4-3	TRBJ1-2	17	TRBD1	CASSQYRGQDRNYGYTF
TRBV5-1	TRBJ2-1	14	TRBD2	CASSFTGGYNEQFF
TRBV29-1	TRBJ2-7	15	.	CSVEGYRESLYEQYF
TRBV15	TRBJ2-1	15	.	CATSSRTGPDNEQFF
TRBV3-1	TRBJ1-1	14	.	CASSHASSNTEAFF
TRBV24-1	TRBJ2-5	17	.	CATSGFGGGVSRETQYF
TRBV20-1	TRBJ1-1	15	TRBD1	CSAREATGQNTEAFF
TRBV29-1	TRBJ1-2	9	.	CSVEGGYTF
TRBV19	TRBJ2-5	14	.	CASSMDLAKETQYF
TRBV6-6	TRBJ1-1	14	.	CASSYSLGNTEAFF